A single sample gave rise to the 12 T cell receptor beta chains below, sequenced in a study of blood T cell repertoires in COVID-19. Assay used: immunoSEQ multiplex PCR; TCRdb lists only in-frame clones, some missing. The data contain under 350,000 clones, almost 85% of them singletons. Sequenced sample: peripheral blood. Receptor source: a human donor in a cohort sampled during active COVID-19.

The chain has TRBV6-5 and TRBJ1-2; 7 bases are a match to TRBD1. V shed 6 bases, J shed 8 bases, and the junction held 12 bases outside the gene matches. The CDR3 extends over 14 amino acids. Germline CDR1 reads MNHEY; CDR2 reads SVGAGI. CDR3 nucleotides: TGTGCCAGCAGCCCGGACAGGCCCAAAGGGGGCTACACCTTC. Its translation: CASSPDRPKGGYTF.

Many counts were recorded for this clone. The V call is TRBV14, the J call TRBJ2-7, with 8 bases fitting TRBD1. J was trimmed by 2 bases and V by 5 bases; bases with no gene match: 2. This CDR3 has 13 residues. Germline assignment: CDR1 SGHDN and CDR2 FVKESK. The CDR3 loop is CASSGDRTYEQYF. In DNA form, the CDR3 reads TGTGCCAGCAGCGGGGACAGGACCTACGAGCAGTACTTC.

J is TRBJ1-1 and V is TRBV30; no firm D call. Germline-derived CDR1 and CDR2 are GTSNPN and SVGIG (reference sequence). With 2 bases removed from V and 0 bases from J, the gap between germline ends came to 7 bases. The CDR3 length is 13 residues. This CDR3 is CAWSSQLNTEAFF. DNA of the CDR3: TGTGCCTGGAGTAGTCAGTTGAACACTGAAGCTTTCTTT.

The rearrangement uses TRBV19 and TRBJ2-7, with a tentative D call TRBD1 (6 bases). The germline V gene encodes CDR1 LNHDA and CDR2 SQIVND (reference sequence). V was shortened by 4 bases and J by 0 bases, with 16 bases between the two germline ends. The CDR3 totals 16 residues. CDR3 nucleotide sequence: TGTGCCAGTAGTACTTCCGGGACAAAGAACTCCTACGAGCAGTACTTC. Amino acids: CASSTSGTKNSYEQYF. Filled out from reference TRBV19 and TRBJ2-7, the complete variable domain reads DGGITQSPKYLFRKEGQNVTLSCEQNLNHDAMYWYRQDPGQGLRLIYYSQIVNDFQKGDIAEGYSVSREKKESFPLTVTSAQKNPTAFYLCASSTSGTKNSYEQYFGPGTRLTVT.

The gene calls are TRBV6-5 and TRBJ1-2, with D tentatively TRBD1 (6 bases). Per the germline V gene, CDR1 is MNHEY and CDR2 is SVGAGI. The V end lost 8 bases, the J end lost 4 bases, and 11 bases lay between the germline ends. The CDR3 is made up of 12 amino acids. DNA of the CDR3: TGTGCCAGCGGGGGGGCCGGCTATGGCTACACCTTC. Its translation: CASGGAGYGYTF.

This sequence joins TRBV7-9 and TRBJ2-1; 8 bases line up with TRBD2. The CDR3 length is 15 residues. V shed 2 bases and J 3 bases; nucleotides not matched to a gene: 3. Germline lookup yields CDR1 SEHNR and CDR2 FQNEAQ (reference sequence). This CDR3 is CASSLFAGGYNEQFF. CDR3 sequence (DNA): TGTGCCAGCAGCTTATTTGCGGGGGGCTACAATGAGCAGTTCTTC.

The chain employs TRBV5-4 and TRBJ1-5; the match to TRBD1 covers 7 bases. Per germline, CDR1 SGHNT and CDR2 YYREEE (reference sequence). The CDR3 totals 15 residues. After removal of 0 bases from V and 3 bases from J, the junction contained 3 bases not matched to a gene. For the CDR3, the DNA is TGTGCCAGCAGCTTGGGGACAGGATTCAATCAGCCCCAGCATTTT. Encoded protein: CASSLGTGFNQPQHF. Filled out from reference TRBV5-4 and TRBJ1-5, the complete variable domain reads ETGVTQSPTHLIKTRGQQVTLRCSSQSGHNTVSWYQQALGQGPQFIFQYYREEENGRGNFPPRFSGLQFPNYSSELNVNALELDDSALYLCASSLGTGFNQPQHFGDGTRLSIL.

The chain has TRBV6-5 and TRBJ2-7; 8 bases align to TRBD2. V lost 6 bases to trimming and J lost 6 bases; unmatched junction nucleotides: 7. Per germline, CDR1 MNHEY and CDR2 SVGAGI. This CDR3 has 13 residues. CDR3 sequence (DNA): TGTGCCAGCAGCGGAACGGGGGGGCGCGAGCAGTACTTC. Translation gives CASSGTGGREQYF.

V is TRBV29-1 and J is TRBJ2-1, with TRBD2 matching over 8 bases. Germline V gene data show CDR1 as SQVTM and CDR2 as ANQGSEA. This CDR3 comprises 13 residues. The J segment lost 6 bases and the V segment lost 5 bases, leaving 6 bases of the junction unmatched. CDR3 sequence: CSVWAGGGNEQFF. The DNA of the CDR3 is TGCAGCGTTTGGGCGGGGGGCGGCAATGAGCAGTTCTTC.

Note on this clone: A junction boundary mismatches the germline segment, possibly from a read error. This chain links TRBV30 with TRBJ1-3; 12 bases map to TRBD1. The CDR3 is 19 amino acids. Per germline, CDR1 GTSNPN and CDR2 SVGIG (reference sequence). CDR3 in DNA: TGTGCCTGGAGCGGATCTGGGACAGGGGGCCCTAACTCTCGAAACACCATATATTTT. As protein: CAWSGSGTGGPNSRNTIYF.

The chain has TRBV5-4 and TRBJ1-5; a weak D match, TRBD1 (5 bases). The CDR3 consists of 17 residues. V lost 3 bases, J lost 1 base, and 17 bases lay in between. The germline V gene encodes CDR1 SGHNT and CDR2 YYREEE (reference sequence). CDR3 DNA sequence: TGTGCCAGCAGCTCCTGGGGGGGAGGGGAGAGCAATCAGCCCCAGCATTTT. Amino acid sequence: CASSSWGGGESNQPQHF. The whole variable domain, remainder taken from reference TRBV5-4 and TRBJ1-5, is ETGVTQSPTHLIKTRGQQVTLRCSSQSGHNTVSWYQQALGQGPQFIFQYYREEENGRGNFPPRFSGLQFPNYSSELNVNALELDDSALYLCASSSWGGGESNQPQHFGDGTRLSIL.

V usage is TRBV3-1 (or the pseudogene TRBV3-2) and J usage is TRBJ1-2; D gene uncertain. The CDR3 length is 11 residues. Germline V gene lookup returns CDR1 LGHDT and CDR2 YNNKEL (reference sequence). V was trimmed by 6 bases and J by 3 bases, leaving 5 bases between them. CDR3 DNA sequence: TGTGCCAGCAGATCAGACTATGGCTACACCTTC. Translated, it gives CASRSDYGYTF.